The 6 T cell receptor beta chains listed next were all sequenced from one sample in a study of blood T cell repertoires in COVID-19. The data were produced by immunoSEQ multiplex PCR, yet TCRdb's version contains in-frame clones alone and is incomplete. The sample carries 150,000 to 200,000 clones, around 84% recorded once. The sample comprised peripheral blood. The receptor set was obtained from a woman in her 70s with COVID-19, enrolled during active disease.

This clone was recorded once. The J gene is TRBJ1-3, the V gene TRBV7-8; D remains unclear. Trimming took 5 bases from V and 8 from J, leaving 13 bases between them. Germline loops: CDR1 SGHVS, CDR2 FQNEAQ. CDR3 size: 13 residues. The CDR3 is CASSPGRVDTIYF. The CDR3 coding sequence is TGTGCCAGCAGCCCAGGAAGAGTGGACACCATATATTTT.

The chain is built from TRBV19 and TRBJ2-2; TRBD1 matches 11 bases. In germline, CDR1 is LNHDA, CDR2 SQIVND (reference sequence). The V segment lost 5 bases and the J segment 3 bases; nucleotides outside the gene matches: 5. The CDR3 sequence is 16 residues long. CDR3 in DNA: TGTGCCAGTAGTGGCCGGGACAGGGGGTACACCGGGGAGCTGTTTTTT. This translates into CASSGRDRGYTGELFF.

The chain employs TRBV28 and TRBJ2-2; D unclear. The CDR3 runs 12 residues. Germline CDR1 and CDR2: MDHEN and SYDVKM. With 4 bases removed from V and 8 bases from J, the gap between germline ends came to 8 bases. CDR3 sequence reads: CASSSVMGELFF. The CDR3 DNA is TGTGCCAGCAGTTCAGTGATGGGGGAGCTGTTTTTT.

The chain combines TRBV30 with TRBJ1-3, with D tentatively TRBD1 (5 bases). CDR1 is GTSNPN, CDR2 SVGIG, per germline (reference sequence). CDR3 length: 11 residues. V lost 4 bases and J 10 bases, leaving 11 bases between the germline ends. The CDR3 loop reads CAWTAGRTIYF. The DNA for the CDR3 is TGTGCCTGGACCGCAGGGAGGACCATATATTTT.

The gene calls are TRBV27 and TRBJ1-1; 7 bases fit TRBD1. The CDR3 is made up of 15 amino acids. The germline V gene encodes CDR1 MNHEY and CDR2 SMNVEV (reference sequence). With 3 bases clipped from V and 5 bases from J, the junction kept 9 bases outside the gene matches. The CDR3 sequence: CASSFQGVGTTEAFF. CDR3 coding DNA: TGTGCCAGCAGTTTTCAGGGGGTGGGAACAACTGAAGCTTTCTTT.

The chain combines TRBV6-5 with TRBJ1-5; D is unresolved. The V end was cut by 6 bases, the J end by 3 bases, with 9 bases between. In germline, CDR1 is MNHEY, CDR2 SVGAGI. CDR3 length: 13 residues. Written as DNA, the CDR3 is TGTGCCAGCAGGAGGAGCCTCAATCAGCCCCAGCATTTT. This codes for CASRRSLNQPQHF.